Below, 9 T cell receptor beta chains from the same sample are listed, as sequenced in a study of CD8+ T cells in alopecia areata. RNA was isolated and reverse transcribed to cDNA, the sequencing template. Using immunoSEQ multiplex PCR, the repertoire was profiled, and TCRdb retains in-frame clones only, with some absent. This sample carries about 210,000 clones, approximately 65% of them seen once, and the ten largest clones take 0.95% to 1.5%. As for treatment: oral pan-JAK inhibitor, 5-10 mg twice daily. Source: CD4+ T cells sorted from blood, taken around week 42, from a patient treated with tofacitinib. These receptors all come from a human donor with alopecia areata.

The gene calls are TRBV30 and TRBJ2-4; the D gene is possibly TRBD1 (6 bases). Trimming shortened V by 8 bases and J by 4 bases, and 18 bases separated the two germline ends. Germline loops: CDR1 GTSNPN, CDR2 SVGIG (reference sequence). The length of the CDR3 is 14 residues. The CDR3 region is CAGSYGTPKNIQYF. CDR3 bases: TGTGCCGGATCCTACGGGACACCGAAAAACATTCAGTACTTC.

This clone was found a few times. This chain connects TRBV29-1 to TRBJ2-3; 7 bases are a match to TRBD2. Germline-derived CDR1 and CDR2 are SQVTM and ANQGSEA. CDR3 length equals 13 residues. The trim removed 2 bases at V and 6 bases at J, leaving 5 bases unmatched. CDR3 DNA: TGCAGCGTTGAAAGTGGAGCGGGGGATACGCAGTATTTT. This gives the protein CSVESGAGDTQYF.

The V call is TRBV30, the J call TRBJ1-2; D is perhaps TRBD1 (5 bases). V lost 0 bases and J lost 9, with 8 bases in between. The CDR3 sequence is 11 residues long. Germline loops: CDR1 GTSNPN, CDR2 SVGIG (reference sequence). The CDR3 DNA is TGTGCCTGGAGTGTGGGGGTGAGCTACACCTTC. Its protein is CAWSVGVSYTF.

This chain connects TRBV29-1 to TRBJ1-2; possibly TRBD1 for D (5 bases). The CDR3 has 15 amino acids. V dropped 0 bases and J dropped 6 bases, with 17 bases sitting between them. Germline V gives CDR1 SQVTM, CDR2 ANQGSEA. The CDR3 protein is CSVEDHARGTDGYTF. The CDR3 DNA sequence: TGCAGCGTTGAAGATCATGCTCGGGGGACTGATGGCTACACCTTC.

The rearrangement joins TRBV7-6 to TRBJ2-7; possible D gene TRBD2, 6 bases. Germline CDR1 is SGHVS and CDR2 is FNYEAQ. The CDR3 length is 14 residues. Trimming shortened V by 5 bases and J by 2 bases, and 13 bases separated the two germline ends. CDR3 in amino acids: CASSGAGGTYEQYF. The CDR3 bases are TGTGCCAGCAGCGGGGCCGGGGGTACCTACGAGCAGTACTTC.

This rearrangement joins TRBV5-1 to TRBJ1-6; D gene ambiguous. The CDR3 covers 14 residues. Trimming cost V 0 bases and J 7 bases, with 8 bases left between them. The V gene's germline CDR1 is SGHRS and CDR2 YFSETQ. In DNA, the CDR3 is TGCGCCAGCAGCTTGGATAACGGGAATTCACCCCTCCACTTT. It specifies CASSLDNGNSPLHF.

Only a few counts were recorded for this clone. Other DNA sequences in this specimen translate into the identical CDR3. The CDR3 DNA reads as TGCGCCAGCAGCTTGGGGGAGAACACTGAAGCTTTCTTT. It translates to CASSLGENTEAFF. This chain uses TRBV5-1 with TRBJ1-1; D is unresolved. Germline CDR1 is SGHRS and CDR2 is YFSETQ. The CDR3 has 13 amino acids. V dropped 0 bases and J dropped 1 base, with 4 bases sitting between them.

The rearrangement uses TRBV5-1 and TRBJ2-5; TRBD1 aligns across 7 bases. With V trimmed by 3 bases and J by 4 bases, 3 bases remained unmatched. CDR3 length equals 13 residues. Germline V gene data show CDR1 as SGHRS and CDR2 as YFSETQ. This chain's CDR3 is CASSSTGPETQYF. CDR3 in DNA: TGCGCCAGCAGCTCGACAGGGCCAGAGACCCAGTACTTC.

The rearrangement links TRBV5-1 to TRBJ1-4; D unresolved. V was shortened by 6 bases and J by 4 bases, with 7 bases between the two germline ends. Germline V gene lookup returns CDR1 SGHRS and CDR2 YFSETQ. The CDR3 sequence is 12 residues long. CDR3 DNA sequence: TGCGCCAGCATGGGAGGTAATGAAAAACTGTTTTTT. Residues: CASMGGNEKLFF.